This is a list of T cell receptor beta chains from one sample in a study of CD8 T cells in ankylosing spondylitis. TCRdb reanalysed the 5' RACE reads using MiXCR and keeps one entry per CDR3 protein. The sample lists about 110,000 distinct CDR3 sequences, under 30% occurring once. Source material: synovial fluid, either unsorted or a sorted T cell fraction (not recorded which). The source is a male donor with ankylosing spondylitis. The CDR3 runs from the conserved cysteine through the conserved F or W. The D gene is left open where the match is weak. Only some rows state a clone size, as once, few, many or a class for expanded clones.

j_call	v_call	d_call	clone_size	cdr3_nt	cdr3_aa
TRBJ1-3	TRBV10-3	-	-	TGTGCCAGCACCCGGAGCGGTGGAAACACCATATATTTT	CASTRSGGNTIYF
TRBJ2-5	TRBV7-2	-	-	TGTGCCAGCAGCTTAGTCGTCCAAGAGACCCAGTACTTC	CASSLVVQETQYF
TRBJ2-1	TRBV12-3/TRBV12-4	TRBD2	many	TGTGCCAGCAGTCTTAGCGGGAATAGAGATGAGCAGTTCTTC	CASSLSGNRDEQFF
TRBJ2-1	TRBV12-3/TRBV12-4	TRBD2	-	TGTGCCAGCAGTTCCGGACTAGCGGGAGGGCGGAATGAGCAGTTCTTC	CASSSGLAGGRNEQFF
TRBJ1-6	TRBV6-5	TRBD1	medium-sized	TGTGCCAGCAGTTGGGACAGGGCTTTGAATTCACCCCTCCACTTT	CASSWDRALNSPLHF
TRBJ2-1	TRBV24-1	TRBD2	-	TGTGCCACCAGTGGGAACTCCGGGGGGAGCTCCTACAATGAGCAGTTCTTC	CATSGNSGGSSYNEQFF
TRBJ2-1	TRBV5-6	TRBD2	few	TGTGCCAGCAGCTTTATCAGCGGGAGGGGAGGTGAGCAGTTCTTC	CASSFISGRGGEQFF
TRBJ2-6	TRBV2	-	few	TGTGCCAGCAGTCGTTACAGCTCTGGGGCCAACGTCCTGACTTTC	CASSRYSSGANVLTF
TRBJ2-1	TRBV20-1	TRBD2	-	TGCAGTGCAAGGACTAGCGGGAGGTCTCGCTCCTACAATGAGCAGTTCTTC	CSARTSGRSRSYNEQFF
TRBJ2-7	TRBV19	-	few	TGTGCCAGTAGTAAGCAGGGCTCCTACGAGCAGTACTTC	CASSKQGSYEQYF
TRBJ2-3	TRBV7-2	-	-	TGTGCCAGCAGCAGCCTCAGGGTTTCTAGCTCAGATACGCAGTATTTT	CASSSLRVSSSDTQYF
TRBJ2-3	TRBV10-2	TRBD1	-	TGCGCCAGCAGACTGGGACAGGGAGGCACAGATACGCAGTATTTT	CASRLGQGGTDTQYF
TRBJ2-1	TRBV7-2	-	-	TGTGCCAGCAGCTTAGTTATGCAGACTCCTGAGCAGTTCTTC	CASSLVMQTPEQFF
TRBJ2-1	TRBV12-3/TRBV12-4	TRBD1	-	TGTGCCAGCAGTTATACGGGACAGGGATGGATGAGCGAGCAGTTCTTC	CASSYTGQGWMSEQFF
TRBJ2-5	TRBV5-1	TRBD2	-	TGCGCCAGCAGCTTGGGTAGCGGGGGACAAGAGACCCAGTACTTC	CASSLGSGGQETQYF
TRBJ1-2	TRBV7-9	-	once	TGTGCCAGCACCTCGGGGGTAGAAACTCGTGGCTACACCTTC	CASTSGVETRGYTF
TRBJ2-1	TRBV7-2	TRBD2	few	TGTGCCAGCAACTTGTTTTCACGGACTAGCCCCCACAATGAGCAGTTCTTC	CASNLFSRTSPHNEQFF
TRBJ2-4	TRBV5-1	-	many	TGCGCCAGCAGCTTGGACGCAGGGTGGGGATCTGTTCAGTACTTC	CASSLDAGWGSVQYF
TRBJ1-5	TRBV27	-	-	TGTGCCAGCAGTGTCTCCTTTTTGGCGCCCCAGCATTTT	CASSVSFLAPQHF
TRBJ2-1	TRBV12-3/TRBV12-4	-	many	TGTGCCAGCAGTTTATTTTTATCTAGAGGGGAGCAGTTCTTC	CASSLFLSRGEQFF
TRBJ2-5	TRBV12-3/TRBV12-4	-	-	TGTGCCAGCAGGTGGTTGGGGGAAGAGACCCAGTACTTC	CASRWLGEETQYF
TRBJ2-7	TRBV10-2	TRBD1	few	TGCGCCAGCTCCCGGGACAGGGGTTACGAGCAGTACTTC	CASSRDRGYEQYF
TRBJ2-1	TRBV20-1	-	-	TGCAGTGCTAGAGATCCTGTAAAAGAGGAGCAGTTCTTC	CSARDPVKEEQFF
TRBJ1-2	TRBV29-1	-	-	TGCAGCGTTACCCGGTCAGAGGCTAACTATGGCTACACCTTC	CSVTRSEANYGYTF
TRBJ2-3	TRBV7-2	-	few	TGTGCCAGCAGCCCCGACGGAAACACAGATACGCAGTATTTT	CASSPDGNTDTQYF
TRBJ1-2	TRBV4-1	TRBD1	-	TGCGCCAGCAGCCAAGCTCTCGGACAGGAGAGAGGGGGCTACACCTTC	CASSQALGQERGGYTF
TRBJ2-5	TRBV5-1	-	-	TGCGCCAGCAGCCGGAGTAGGCAAGAGACCCAGTACTTC	CASSRSRQETQYF
TRBJ2-4	TRBV6-5	TRBD1	-	TGTGCCAGCACTTCCAACAGGGGGCAGAGTAGAAACATTCAGTACTTC	CASTSNRGQSRNIQYF
TRBJ2-1	TRBV3-1	-	few	TGTGCCAGCAGCCAAGATGGATCCTACAATGAGCAGTTCTTC	CASSQDGSYNEQFF
TRBJ2-7	TRBV10-3	TRBD2	-	TGTGCCATCAGCCTACTAGCGGGAGGCGAGCAGTACTTC	CAISLLAGGEQYF
TRBJ2-1	TRBV29-1	TRBD2	-	TGCAGCGTCGACGGGGGGGGGGCTCTCTACAATGAGCAGTTCTTC	CSVDGGGALYNEQFF
TRBJ2-7	TRBV5-6	-	-	TGTGCCAGCAGCTCGTGGACAGCCCAGAGGGCTCCCTACGAGCAGTACTTC	CASSSWTAQRAPYEQYF
TRBJ2-1	TRBV25-1	-	-	TGTGCCAGCAGACAGGGATACAATGAGCAGTTCTTC	CASRQGYNEQFF
TRBJ2-7	TRBV5-6	TRBD2	-	TGTGCCAGCAGCTCGCCCTTAGCGGGAGGGCCATACGAGCAGTACTTC	CASSSPLAGGPYEQYF
TRBJ2-3	TRBV27	-	-	TGTGCCAGCAGTTTAGAGCGGCCTCCCACAGATACGCAGTATTTT	CASSLERPPTDTQYF
TRBJ2-1	TRBV7-2	TRBD1	-	TGTGCCAGCAGCTCGGGACAGGGCTTCTACAATGAGCAGTTCTTC	CASSSGQGFYNEQFF
TRBJ2-3	TRBV7-9	TRBD2	few	TGTGCCAGCAGCACCCATCAGCGCGGGAGGCTCACAGATACGCAGTATTTT	CASSTHQRGRLTDTQYF
TRBJ2-1	TRBV2	-	-	TGTGCCAGCAGGGAACTAGGTCTCGAGTCGGGCAATGAGCAGTTCTTC	CASRELGLESGNEQFF
TRBJ2-3	TRBV29-1	-	few	TGCAGCGTTGAAGGGGTAACAGGCCGGTTCACAGATACGCAGTATTTT	CSVEGVTGRFTDTQYF
TRBJ1-3	TRBV27	TRBD1	-	TGTGCCAGCAGTGCTTTTCCGGGACAGGGGTTTGGAAACACCATATATTTT	CASSAFPGQGFGNTIYF
TRBJ2-7	TRBV7-9	TRBD2	few	TGTGCCAGCACCACGGGAGGGTACGAGCAGTACTTC	CASTTGGYEQYF
TRBJ1-2	TRBV29-1	-	few	TGCAGCGTTGAGCGGGACGGACGCCGAGGCACCTTC	CSVERDGRRGTF
TRBJ2-1	TRBV10-2	TRBD2	-	TGCGCCAGCAACAGCGGGGGCTCCTACAATGAGCAGTTCTTC	CASNSGGSYNEQFF
TRBJ2-1	TRBV29-1	-	few	TGCAGCGCCCAAAGGTCCGGGGACCTGAACAATGAGCAGTTCTTC	CSAQRSGDLNNEQFF
TRBJ2-2	TRBV27	-	many	TGTGCCAGCAGTTCAAGCCCAGGGAAGGGGAGCGCCGGGGAGCTGTTTTTT	CASSSSPGKGSAGELFF
TRBJ2-5	TRBV7-9	-	many	TGTGCCAGCAGCTTCAGGGGGGGCCAAGAGACCCAGTACTTC	CASSFRGGQETQYF
TRBJ2-1	TRBV12-3/TRBV12-4	TRBD2	many	TGTGCCAGCAGTTTAAGTAGCGGGTCCCACAATGAGCAGTTCTTC	CASSLSSGSHNEQFF
TRBJ2-1	TRBV7-2	TRBD2	-	TGTGCCAGCAGGAGAGCGGGAGCCACCTACAATGAGCAGTTCTTC	CASRRAGATYNEQFF